What follows is one T cell receptor (beta chain) and its context. What it binds is not known. This sample is drawn from a study of CD8 T cells in Susac syndrome. Broader study findings: The study's TCR sequencing and HLA analysis covered a relatively small number of individuals, and the study acknowledged this.

The CDR3 runs to 13 residues. Trimming took 6 bases from V and 5 from J; bases not matched to a gene: 9. Germline V CDR1 and CDR2: DFQATT, SNEGSKA (reference sequence). An amount of RNA that ranged from roughly 0.5 to 1 ug was reverse transcribed with random hexamers. It was immunoSEQ multiplex PCR that amplified TCR beta CDR3 across 54 Vbeta and 13 Jbeta. TCRdb re-called the immunoSEQ multiplex PCR reads through MiXCR, storing one row per CDR3 protein. The sample lists over 80,000 distinct CDR3 sequences; 94% were seen once. The TCR was taken from a human donor with Susac syndrome. What was sequenced was CD8+ T cells from PBMCs. The chain links TRBV20-1 to TRBJ2-7; 8 bases line up with TRBD2. CDR3 region: CSANDGRVNEQYF. For the CDR3, the DNA is TGCAGTGCCAACGACGGGAGGGTAAACGAGCAGTACTTC.